Each of the 8 T cell receptor beta chains below was sequenced from the same sample in a study of T cells in Graves' hyperthyroidism and ophthalmopathy. TCR beta CDR3 sequences were amplified from RNA transcripts. An initial round of RT-PCR targeting the TCR CDR3 relied on the HTBI primer set. TCRdb re-analysed the multiplex PCR reads in MiXCR, keeping a single row per CDR3 protein. The data contain more than 350,000 distinct CDR3 sequences, roughly 15% of them singletons. Sample: blood. These receptors all stem from a woman aged 55-70 years with Graves' ophthalmopathy.

The chain is built from TRBV12-3 or TRBV12-4 and TRBJ2-5; D might be TRBD2 (6 bases). Trimming removed 5 bases at V and 4 bases at J, with 14 bases between. The CDR3 is made up of 14 amino acids. The CDR3 nucleotides read TGTGCCAGCAGTCCCTATGTTAGCGGAGAGACCCAGTACTTC. Translating gives CASSPYVSGETQYF.

The gene calls are TRBV27 and TRBJ1-5; TRBD1 is a possible D gene (5 bases). Germline V gene lookup returns CDR1 MNHEY and CDR2 SMNVEV (reference sequence). The ends were cut back, 4 bases at V and 6 bases at J, with 10 bases in the middle. The CDR3 consists of 13 residues. CDR3 region: CASSSLGGQPQHF. The CDR3 region has the DNA TGTGCCAGCAGTTCCCTGGGGGGTCAGCCCCAGCATTTT.

This chain connects TRBV7-3 to TRBJ2-3, with D uncertain. Germline values: CDR1 SGHTA, CDR2 FQGTGA. V was clipped by 5 bases and J by 4 bases, with 25 bases between them. This CDR3 is built from 18 residues. The CDR3 region is CASSPTFGIDPGADTQYF. The CDR3 DNA reads TGTGCCAGCAGCCCAACCTTTGGTATCGATCCGGGCGCAGATACGCAGTATTTT.

This clonotype occurred many times. The V call is TRBV5-5, the J call TRBJ1-2; D gene ambiguous. V dropped 4 bases and J dropped 3 bases, with 10 bases sitting between them. Germline lookup yields CDR1 SGHKS and CDR2 YYEKEE (reference sequence). The CDR3 runs 13 residues. DNA for the CDR3: TGTGCCAGCAGCAATCGACAAGACTATGGCTACACCTTC. It is translated as CASSNRQDYGYTF.

This chain joins TRBV7-8 and TRBJ1-4; 7 bases are shared with TRBD1. Germline CDR1 and CDR2: SGHVS and FQNEAQ. V shed 0 bases, J shed 3 bases, and the junction held 4 bases outside the gene matches. The length of the CDR3 is 16 residues. The CDR3 nucleotides read TGTGCCAGCAGCTTAGCGCAGGGGGGACCTAATGAAAAACTGTTTTTT. Amino acids: CASSLAQGGPNEKLFF. The full variable domain, completed using reference TRBV7-8 and TRBJ1-4, is GAGVSQSPRYKVAKRGQDVALRCDPISGHVSLFWYQQALGQGPEFLTYFQNEAQLDKSGLPSDRFFAERPEGSVSTLKIQRTQQEDSAVYLCASSLAQGGPNEKLFFGSGTQLSVL.

Only a few counts were recorded for this clonotype. V usage is TRBV20-1 and J usage is TRBJ1-6; D possibly corresponds to TRBD1 (5 bases). The V and J ends lost 6 bases and 11 bases respectively, with 23 bases between them. The CDR3 runs to 15 residues. Germline CDR1 reads DFQATT; CDR2 reads SNEGSKA (reference sequence). The CDR3 nucleotides read TGCAGTGCGCTCCGGGATGCAGGGAGGATTCCACCCCTCCACTTT. It is translated as CSALRDAGRIPPLHF.

This clonotype has more than one count but fewer than ten. The gene calls are TRBV27 and TRBJ2-7; perhaps TRBD1 as D (5 bases). Germline assignment: CDR1 MNHEY and CDR2 SMNVEV (reference sequence). The length of the CDR3 is 14 residues. Trimming cost V 2 bases and J 6 bases, with 14 bases left between them. CDR3 sequence: CASSLRDSRSEQYF. CDR3 DNA: TGTGCCAGCAGTTTACGTGACAGCCGAAGCGAGCAGTACTTC.

The chain uses TRBV6-2 or TRBV6-3 and TRBJ1-1, with D unclear. The CDR3 has 12 residues. Deletions cut 0 bases from V and 11 bases from J, with 10 bases between. From germline, CDR1 is MNHEY and CDR2 SVGEGT. CDR3 amino acids: CASSYSGLEAFF. The CDR3 DNA is TGTGCCAGCAGTTACTCAGGGCTAGAGGCTTTCTTT.